This T cell receptor beta chain was retrieved from a study of Graves' ophthalmopathy and Graves' hyperthyroidism. RNA transcripts provided the template for amplifying TCR beta CDR3 regions. HTBI primers primed a first-round RT-PCR, and a second-round multiplex PCR followed. MiXCR, run by TCRdb on the multiplex PCR reads, gives a single entry per CDR3 protein. The sample holds about 660,000 distinct CDR3 sequences, more than 40% seen once. Ophthalmopathy donors were characterized by moderate-to-severe activity, CAS of at least 3, NOSPECS of at least 4, and duration under 3 months. Enrollment excluded any patients with other autoimmune diseases, uncontrolled infections, pregnancy or lactation. Germline CDR1 and CDR2: ENHRY and SYGVKD. This CDR3 spans 13 amino acids. J lost 13 bases, V lost 0 bases, and 5 bases had no gene match.

The material sequenced was peripheral blood. The receptor's source is an adult man with Graves' ophthalmopathy. The J gene is TRBJ2-2, the V gene TRBV10-3, with 7 bases that match TRBD1. CDR3 nucleotide sequence: TGTGCCATCAGTGAGTCAGCCAGGGGGACGCTGTTTTTT. Residues: CAISESARGTLFF.